The 9 T cell receptor beta chains below were found in one sample sequenced in a study of beta chain features in type 1 diabetes. General study points: Type 1 diabetes patients had moderately but significantly shorter TCRB CDR3s in all four CD4+ subsets.

These receptors lack a known antigen. TCRB transcripts that were expressed got sequenced, as all of the isolated RNA had been reverse transcribed. Clones were read by immunoSEQ multiplex PCR, and TCRdb kept only the in-frame ones, dropping some. The sample gives about 360,000 clones, over 9.5% of which show up once; roughly 0.0097% is in the top ten. The material sequenced was naive CD4+ T cells from blood. The receptor source for this set is a woman aged 18-35 years with type 1 diabetes.

Note on this clone: Different DNA sequences within this sample yield the same CDR3. The chain links TRBV4-3 to TRBJ2-5; D gene ambiguous. The CDR3 loop spans 13 amino acids. Germline-derived CDR1 and CDR2 are LGHNA and YSLEER. V was trimmed by 1 base and J by 2 bases, leaving 5 bases between them. CDR3 region: CASSQGLQETQYF. As DNA, the CDR3 is TGCGCCAGCAGCCAAGGACTGCAAGAGACCCAGTACTTC.

Only a few counts were recorded for this clone. V is TRBV29-1 and J is TRBJ2-2; TRBD2 agrees at 8 bases. Germline values: CDR1 SQVTM, CDR2 ANQGSEA. With V trimmed by 5 bases and J by 5 bases, 7 bases remained unmatched. This CDR3 has 14 amino acids. The CDR3 DNA is TGCAGCGTTATTAGCGGGACATGGACCGGGGAGCTGTTTTTT. Its translation: CSVISGTWTGELFF.

The rearrangement joins TRBV10-3 to TRBJ2-7; D is perhaps TRBD2 (5 bases). The CDR3 sequence is 14 residues long. Per germline, CDR1 ENHRY and CDR2 SYGVKD. Deletions cut 6 bases from V and 2 bases from J, with 14 bases between. CDR3 coding DNA: TGTGCCATCAGGGGGAGTAGCGACCCCTACGAGCAGTACTTC. Amino acids: CAIRGSSDPYEQYF.

V is TRBV7-6 and J is TRBJ2-1, with TRBD2 as a possible D gene (6 bases). Germline CDR1 is SGHVS and CDR2 is FNYEAQ. The CDR3 covers 16 residues. Trimming shortened V by 7 bases and J by 2 bases, and 18 bases separated the two germline ends. This chain's CDR3 is CASTYSSAEPYNEQFF. The CDR3 DNA sequence: TGTGCCAGCACCTATTCTAGCGCGGAACCCTACAATGAGCAGTTCTTC.

The V call is TRBV28, the J call TRBJ2-5; D possibly corresponds to TRBD2 (5 bases). Germline CDR1 MDHEN, CDR2 SYDVKM. CDR3 size: 17 residues. V was cut by 7 bases and J by 2 bases, with 23 bases left in between. The CDR3 DNA sequence: TGTGCCAGCACCGAGTGGCGGGCGCGAGATCCACAAGAGACCCAGTACTTC. Amino acid sequence: CASTEWRARDPQETQYF.

This clone was detected a few times. J is TRBJ1-1 and V is TRBV2; D is unclear. The CDR3 sequence is 15 residues long. The V end lost 4 bases, the J end lost 1 base, and 13 bases lay between the germline ends. CDR1 is SNHLY, CDR2 FYNNEI, per germline. Written as DNA, the CDR3 is TGTGCCAGCAGTGGGTGGGCCGCAGGGAACACTGAAGCTTTCTTT. It translates to CASSGWAAGNTEAFF.

This clone has a handful of counts. This same CDR3 is encoded by further DNA sequences in the sample. The chain combines TRBV5-4 with TRBJ2-7, with unresolved D. This CDR3 has 13 amino acids. Trimming left V 2 bases short and J 0 bases short, with 6 bases between. Germline loops: CDR1 SGHNT, CDR2 YYREEE (reference sequence). CDR3 DNA sequence: TGTGCCAGCAGCTTACTTAGCTCCTACGAGCAGTACTTC. This gives the protein CASSLLSSYEQYF.

This clone was observed a few times. V gene TRBV5-4 combines with J gene TRBJ2-1, with a tentative D call TRBD2 (6 bases). The V end lost 9 bases, the J end lost 10 bases, and 14 bases lay between the germline ends. The CDR3 consists of 11 residues. Germline lookup yields CDR1 SGHNT and CDR2 YYREEE (reference sequence). CDR3 sequence: CATKREAEQFF. CDR3 DNA sequence: TGTGCCACTAAAAGGGAGGCCGAGCAGTTCTTC.

This clone came up a few times. Here the CDR3 DNA reads TGTGCCAGCAGCGCCGACAGGGCGGCTGGGGCCAACGTCCTGACTTTC. It is translated as CASSADRAAGANVLTF. This chain uses TRBV2 with TRBJ2-6; TRBD1 matches 7 bases. This CDR3 region has 16 residues. Per germline, CDR1 SNHLY and CDR2 FYNNEI. Trimming at V came to 6 bases and at J to 2 bases, leaving 7 bases not matched to a gene.